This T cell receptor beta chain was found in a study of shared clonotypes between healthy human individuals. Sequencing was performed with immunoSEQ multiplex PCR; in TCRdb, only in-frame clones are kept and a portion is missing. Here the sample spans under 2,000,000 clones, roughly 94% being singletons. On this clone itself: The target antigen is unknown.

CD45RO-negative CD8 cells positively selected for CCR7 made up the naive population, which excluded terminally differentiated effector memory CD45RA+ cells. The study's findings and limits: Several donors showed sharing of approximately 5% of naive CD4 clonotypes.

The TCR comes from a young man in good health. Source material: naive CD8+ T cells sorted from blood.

CDR3 region: CASSLAGGSAGELFF. The CDR3 DNA reads TGTGCCAGCAGCTTAGCAGGGGGGAGCGCCGGGGAGCTGTTTTTT. This chain uses TRBV7-6 with TRBJ2-2; either TRBD1 or TRBD2 may supply D (6 bases each). The V end was cut by 0 bases, the J end by 6 bases, with 11 bases between. Germline V gene lookup returns CDR1 SGHVS and CDR2 FNYEAQ. The CDR3 length is 15 residues. Using reference TRBV7-6 and TRBJ2-2 for the parts outside the CDR3, the full variable domain is GAGVSQSPRYKVTKRGQDVALRCDPISGHVSLYWYRQALGQGPEFLTYFNYEAQQDKSGLPNDRFSAERPEGSISTLTIQRTEQRDSAMYRCASSLAGGSAGELFFGEGSRLTVL.